This TCR beta chain was obtained from a study of identical twins (dated by TCRdb to 2016 to 2018). Study-wide context: To test whether fetal clonotypes persist, the study used deep sequencing on TCR alpha and beta repertoires from monozygotic twins, unrelated adults of various ages, and cord blood. Replicate twin experiments were performed at different times using different library preparation protocols to rule out contamination.

The sample holds a few counts of this clonotype. What this receptor recognizes is not known. No clone much larger than this one lies a single base away; base qualities are absent. Study-wide conclusions, independent of this receptor: Compared with coincidental sharing between unrelated individuals, an excess of low generation-probability sequences was observed among out-of-frame TCR alpha sequences shared between twins. In monozygotic twins, out-of-frame TCR alpha sharing was systematically underestimated by recombination models, although the models agreed with sharing between unrelated individuals. Abundant cord blood beta clonotypes carried fewer insertions; young adult naive repertoires showed a weaker similar trend, while memory repertoires showed none. Zero-insertion analyses could be partly confounded by invariant T cells such as MAIT and iNKT, although diverse VJ usage argued against such confounding for most clonotypes. Because the same donors could not be followed over many years, the conclusions depended on cross-sectional statistical analysis. The excess sharing between twins in beta out-of-frame sequences was weaker because fewer shared sequences reduced the signal-to-noise ratio.

All donors were healthy Caucasians. Miltenyi CD45RO+ enrichment and human naive T-cell isolation kits were used to isolate memory (CD45RO+) and naive T cells from PBMC. From the cysteine through the phenylalanine, the CDR3 covers 12 amino acids. CDR3 DNA is the only sequence kept; it has 36 bases, read in frame from the first base. V loses 2 bases, J loses 2 bases, and the germline ends lie 5 bases apart. The germline V gene encodes CDR1 SQVTM and CDR2 ANQGSEA. Receptors were amplified or captured by 5' RACE. The instrument was an Illumina HiSeq 2000. Template switching introduced a universal primer binding site; the final cDNA contained a unique molecular identifier, enabling accurate counting of TCR cDNA molecules. Specific primers in the conserved constant-segment region were used to synthesize first-strand cDNA for the TCR alpha and beta chains. To control for contamination, every cDNA library was double barcoded, receiving both a SMART-Mk sample barcode and Illumina barcodes. Two successive PCR steps introduced TruSeq adapter sequences along with Illumina sample barcodes. TCR alpha and beta cDNA libraries were sequenced on the Illumina HiSeq platform with custom primers. The study's own analysis went as follows. MiGEC processed the raw reads to extract unique molecular identifiers, while MiXCR was used to determine the CDR3 positions. Recombination models were inferred per individual with the repgenHMM and IGoR tools using an EM algorithm. The analysis of shared clonotypes was done with the tcR package in R, with sharing normalized by the product of cloneset sizes. To study raw recombination free of thymic and clonal selection effects, out-of-frame nonproductive sequences were analyzed. Starting from the raw public reads, TCRdb applied fastp trimming at Q25, assembled clones with MiXCR and retained in-frame beta chains. Each CDR3 protein appears once, grouped with its most common genes and DNA. The V and J calls, along with clone size, are taken from TCRdb and not from the paper's own processing. The sample yields fewer than 250,000 distinct CDR3 sequences; around a tenth were counted once. The top ten hold roughly 5% of the sample.

The sequence is built from TRBV29-1 and TRBJ2-3; no confident D gene assignment can be made. Source material: memory (CD45RO+) T cells sorted from blood. Sample cell subset or site, as interpreted from the label and publication: CD45RO+ enriched T cells. This TCR was sampled from a woman between 18 and 30 years old in good health. CDR3 sequence: CSVELNTDTQYF. At the DNA level, the sequence is TGCAGCGTTGAACTGAACACAGATACGCAGTATTTT.